Included here is one TCR beta chain sequence, with context. The length of the CDR3 is 16 residues. Trimming took 6 bases from V and 1 from J; bases not matched to a gene: 10. Germline V gene lookup returns CDR1 MDHEN and CDR2 SYDVKM. This sample was included in a study of T-cell reconstitution after alpha-beta-depleted transplantation in children. Unique molecular identifiers were built into the TCRbeta library. TCRdb re-called the PCR reads through MiXCR, storing one row per CDR3 protein. The table lists about 1,000,000 distinct CDR3 sequences, about 31% of them singletons, with under 30% in the top ten.

Here the sequenced sample was PBMCs, mostly from graft donor cells, taken 360 days after TCRalphabeta/CD19-depleted stem cell transplant. The chain combines TRBV28 with TRBJ2-7; 9 bases map to TRBD1. This TCR was recovered from a boy in the first two years of life who had a stem cell transplant for SCID, so the T cells may come from the graft donor. The CDR3 reads CASSGTGKGDSYEQYF. CDR3 DNA sequence: TGTGCCAGCAGCGGGACAGGGAAGGGCGATTCCTACGAGCAGTACTTC.